These 7 T cell receptor beta chains originate from one sample sequenced in a study of spatial heterogeneity in lung cancer. Sample time point: sample taken at primary tumor resection. No cells were sorted before sequencing. The whole RNA sequenced was extracted from tumor, nontumor lung or frozen PBMC. Via MiXCR, TCRdb re-called the 5' RACE reads, giving one row per CDR3 protein. The table lists 1,500 or so distinct CDR3 sequences, 7.9% of them singletons, with roughly a tenth in the top ten. The starting material was normal lung tissue next to the tumor, obtained at surgery. These receptor sequences come from a female donor with early-stage non-small cell lung cancer.

This clonotype was detected a few times. The junction departs from germline at one end; a sequencing error may be responsible. Little can be read into the size of this beta chain, an off-target read in a library designed for alpha chains. The rearrangement uses TRBV7-7 and TRBJ2-5, with 14 bases identical to TRBD2. This CDR3 has 17 residues. Germline values: CDR1 SSHAT, CDR2 FNYEAQ (reference sequence). The CDR3 nucleotides read TGTGCTAGCAGCTTAGGACTGACTAGCGGGAGGGCCGAGACCCAGTACTTC. Translation: CASSLGLTSGRAETQYF.

Worth noting for this clonotype: The library was prepared for alpha chains; this beta chain is a stray read, so its frequency means little. The chain joins TRBV7-2 to TRBJ1-6, with D unclear. Germline CDR1 SGHTA, CDR2 FQGNSA. Trimming removed 3 bases from V and 0 bases from J, with 6 bases in between. This CDR3 comprises 15 residues. The CDR3 coding sequence is TGTGCCAGCAGCTTGTCGAGCTCCTATAATTCACCCCTCCACTTT. Translating it yields CASSLSSSYNSPLHF. Full variable domain (missing parts from reference TRBV7-2 and TRBJ1-6): GAGVSQSPSNKVTEKGKDVELRCDPISGHTALYWYRQSLGQGLEFLIYFQGNSAPDKSGLPSDRFSAERTGGSVSTLTIQRTQQEDSAVYLCASSLSSSYNSPLHFGNGTRLTVT.

This clonotype is judged medium-sized (0.01 to 0.1%). This beta chain came through as a stray read in a library set up for alpha chains, and its size says little. V gene TRBV2 combines with J gene TRBJ2-7; 7 bases agree with TRBD1. With V trimmed by 6 bases and J by 3 bases, 5 bases remained unmatched. The CDR3 covers 13 residues. Germline-derived CDR1 and CDR2 are SNHLY and FYNNEI. In DNA, the CDR3 is TGTGCCAGCAGATGGGACAGATTCTACGAGCAGTACTTC. Translated, it gives CASRWDRFYEQYF.

In its sample, this clonotype is medium-sized. This beta chain slipped into a library made for alpha chains as a stray read, so its size is not meaningful. The chain employs TRBV10-3 and TRBJ2-1, with 8 bases fitting TRBD2. Germline CDR1 ENHRY, CDR2 SYGVKD. The V and J ends lost 6 bases and 6 bases, in that order; junction bases with no gene match: 7. The CDR3 runs to 14 residues. The CDR3 reads CAISLGGTSNEQFF. CDR3 in DNA: TGTGCCATCAGCCTCGGGGGGACTAGCAATGAGCAGTTCTTC.

This clonotype counts as large. This beta chain turned up in a library designed for alpha chains; as an off-target read, its abundance says little. The rearrangement links TRBV5-1 to TRBJ2-1; no reliable D call. CDR3 length: 15 residues. Germline CDR1 and CDR2: SGHRS and YFSETQ. V was clipped by 1 base and J by 3 bases, with 11 bases between them. The DNA for the CDR3 is TGCGCCAGCAGCTTGCCCCGGACGGTCTACAATGAGCAGTTCTTC. This encodes CASSLPRTVYNEQFF. The full variable domain, in which reference TRBV5-1 and TRBJ2-1 provide the parts outside the CDR3, is KAGVTQTPRYLIKTRGQQVTLSCSPISGHRSVSWYQQTPGQGLQFLFEYFSETQRNKGNFPGRFSGRQFSNSRSEMNVSTLELGDSALYLCASSLPRTVYNEQFFGPGTRLTVL.

Within the sample, this clonotype is large. The library was prepared for alpha chains; this beta chain is a stray read, so its frequency means little. The chain employs TRBV6-5 and TRBJ1-5; the match to TRBD1 covers 7 bases. V was clipped by 0 bases and J by 5 bases; unmatched bases: 4. The length of the CDR3 is 15 residues. In germline, CDR1 is MNHEY, CDR2 SVGAGI. CDR3 sequence (DNA): TGTGCCAGCAGTTACTCGAGGGACAGAGATCAGCCCCAGCATTTT. It codes for CASSYSRDRDQPQHF.

By share, this clonotype ranks as medium-sized. As an off-target read in a library built for alpha chains, this beta chain has a frequency of little significance. The chain uses TRBV7-2 and TRBJ2-3; tentatively, D is TRBD1 or TRBD2 (5 bases each). CDR3 length equals 13 residues. Germline V gives CDR1 SGHTA, CDR2 FQGNSA. The V gene lost 8 bases and the J gene lost 4 bases, with 13 bases spanning the gap. In DNA, the CDR3 is TGTGCCAGCGGGGCCCAGAGGGCAGATACGCAGTATTTT. It specifies CASGAQRADTQYF.